What follows is one TCR beta chain and its context. No antigen is known for it. The sample comes from a study of cytomegalovirus exposure and HLA in healthy donors. Study-wide results and limits: Upon later analysis, TCR association rates were observed to vary by HLA locus, being highest for DRB1 and lowest for HLA-C.

These donors counted as nominally healthy when sampled, but unrecorded immune exposures were likely. Primers for the PCR totalled 60 Vbeta and 13 Jbeta. Generated by immunoSEQ multiplex PCR, the TCRdb table keeps only in-frame clones and is missing some. This table holds roughly 140,000 clones, roughly 82% found once. The TCR was taken from a man aged 25-45 years in good health and CMV-seropositive. The specimen sequenced was PBMCs.

The chain's CDR3 is CASSQERLTGGIDEQFF. The CDR3 DNA reads as TGCGCCAGCAGCCAAGAAAGGCTGACAGGGGGGATAGATGAGCAGTTCTTC. The rearrangement links TRBV4-3 to TRBJ2-1, with 9 bases aligning to TRBD1. From germline, CDR1 is LGHNA and CDR2 YSLEER. The junction had 11 bases not matched to a gene; V was cut back by 0 bases and J by 8 bases. This CDR3 region has 17 residues.